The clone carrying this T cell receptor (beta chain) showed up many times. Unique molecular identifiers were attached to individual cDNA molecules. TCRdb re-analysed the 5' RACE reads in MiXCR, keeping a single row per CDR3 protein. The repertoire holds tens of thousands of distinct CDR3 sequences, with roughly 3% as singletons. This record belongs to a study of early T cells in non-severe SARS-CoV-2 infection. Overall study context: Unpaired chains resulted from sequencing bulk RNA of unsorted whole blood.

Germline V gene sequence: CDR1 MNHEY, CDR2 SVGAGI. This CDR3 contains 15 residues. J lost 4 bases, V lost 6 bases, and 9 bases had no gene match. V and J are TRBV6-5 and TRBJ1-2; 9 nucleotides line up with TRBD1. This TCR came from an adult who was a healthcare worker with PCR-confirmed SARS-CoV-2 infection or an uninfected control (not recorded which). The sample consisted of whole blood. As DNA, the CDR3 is TGTGCCAGCAGGGCGGACAGGGGAAATAGCTATGGCTACACCTTC. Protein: CASRADRGNSYGYTF.